Sequencing of this T cell receptor beta chain was carried out in a study of cytomegalovirus exposure and HLA in healthy donors. Study-level points and caveats: Analyses of presence and absence presupposed an approximately uniform sequencing depth across donors.

The study ran its PCR with 60 Vbeta and 13 Jbeta primers. Some clones are missing from TCRdb's copy, which holds only in-frame ones; the method was immunoSEQ multiplex PCR. The data hold approximately 82,000 clones, with 62% observed a single time. Trimming removed 1 base from V and 3 bases from J, with 9 bases in between. The germline V gene encodes CDR1 GTSNPN and CDR2 SVGIG (reference sequence). CDR3 size: 14 residues. On this clone: Its antigen is not known.

This TCR derives from a woman younger than 45 in good health and CMV-seropositive. The rearrangement joins TRBV30 to TRBJ1-4, with a tentative D call TRBD1 (6 bases). The sample was PBMCs. The CDR3 sequence is CAWSEGVANEKLFF. CDR3 sequence (DNA): TGTGCCTGGAGTGAGGGGGTTGCTAATGAAAAACTGTTTTTT.